What follows are 21 T cell receptor beta chains derived from one specimen sequenced in a study of vaccination and CD4 T cells after COVID-19. The sample's treatment: roughly 11-day PBMC culture with coronavirus spike peptide pools or control peptides (ViraFEST assay). Those CD4+ T cells from the unexposed donor predate the COVID-19 pandemic (2011-2018). Their recognized antigens are unknown. Sequenced with the Oncomine TCR Beta short-read assay was DNA taken from cultured CD4+ T cells. Genomic DNA was drawn out of CD4+ T cells grown in culture. MiXCR was run by TCRdb on the PCR reads, yielding one entry per CDR3 protein. The sample has some 10,000 distinct CDR3 sequences; about 35% are singletons. The material sequenced was CD4+ T cells from blood, cultured in vitro. The receptor source for this set is a human donor in good health.

There are a few counts of this clonotype. V usage is TRBV7-3 and J usage is TRBJ2-1; TRBD1 is a possible D gene (6 bases). The V end lost 0 bases, the J end lost 9 bases, and 15 bases lay between the germline ends. Per the germline V gene, CDR1 is SGHTA and CDR2 is FQGTGA. This CDR3 spans 15 amino acids. The CDR3 loop reads CASSLTAQGSGEQFF. The CDR3 coding sequence is TGTGCCAGCAGCTTAACGGCACAGGGATCAGGTGAGCAGTTCTTC.

The V and J genes are TRBV7-9 and TRBJ2-7, with TRBD2 matching over 7 bases. CDR1 is SEHNR and CDR2 is FQNEAQ in the germline V gene (reference sequence). Losses at the gene ends were 1 base for V and 3 bases for J; bases not matched to a gene: 15. This CDR3 contains 18 residues. The DNA for the CDR3 is TGTGCCAGCAGCTTAGGGGCGGCCGGGGAGGGGTGGTACTACGAGCAGTACTTC. It encodes CASSLGAAGEGWYYEQYF.

This chain connects TRBV14 to TRBJ1-2; 7 bases are shared with TRBD1. Germline V gene sequence: CDR1 SGHDN, CDR2 FVKESK. The CDR3 length is 16 residues. V lost 2 bases to trimming and J lost 4 bases; unmatched junction nucleotides: 10. The CDR3 sequence: CASSQRTGTATYGYTF. The CDR3 coding sequence is TGTGCCAGCAGCCAAAGAACCGGGACAGCGACCTATGGCTACACCTTC.

This clonotype was seen a few times. The V gene is TRBV6-4, the J gene TRBJ2-1; D remains unclear. Germline V gives CDR1 MRHNA, CDR2 SNTAGT. The CDR3 is made up of 18 amino acids. The ends were cut back, 4 bases at V and 5 bases at J, with 24 bases in the middle. The CDR3 DNA follows: TGTGCCAGCAGTGTTCACCCTGCGCGTCGAGGATTCGACAATGAGCAGTTCTTC. It specifies CASSVHPARRGFDNEQFF.

This sequence joins TRBV9 and TRBJ1-1; D not resolved. The CDR3 totals 14 residues. Germline V gene data show CDR1 as SGDLS and CDR2 as YYNGEE. The ends were cut back, 1 base at V and 1 base at J, with 8 bases in the middle. The chain's CDR3 is CASSVSSTNTEAFF. CDR3 DNA sequence: TGTGCCAGCAGCGTATCATCGACGAACACTGAAGCTTTCTTT.

The chain combines TRBV28 with TRBJ1-2, with TRBD1 as a possible D gene (5 bases). Germline loops: CDR1 MDHEN, CDR2 SYDVKM. There are 14 residues in the CDR3. V was pared by 6 bases and J by 4 bases, with 15 bases between. CDR3 sequence: CASSPLGGVYGYTF. The CDR3 nucleotides are TGTGCCAGCAGCCCCTTGGGAGGGGTCTATGGCTACACCTTC.

By share of the sample, this clonotype is medium-sized. This chain joins TRBV6-1 and TRBJ2-5; 9 nucleotides agree with TRBD2. The V and J ends lost 7 bases and 4 bases, in that order; junction bases with no gene match: 10. The CDR3 runs 15 residues. CDR1 is MNHNS, CDR2 SASEGT, per germline. The CDR3, as DNA: TGTGCCAGCACGCGGGCGGGAGGGAGGATAGAGACCCAGTACTTC. Translated, it gives CASTRAGGRIETQYF.

This clonotype was detected only a few times. J is TRBJ2-1 and V is TRBV7-9; 8 nucleotides align to TRBD2. J gave up 4 bases and V 7 bases, and 3 bases lay outside the gene matches. Germline CDR1 reads SEHNR; CDR2 reads FQNEAQ (reference sequence). The CDR3 has 13 amino acids. The chain's CDR3 is CASIEREYNEQFF. Here the CDR3 DNA reads TGTGCCAGCATAGAGCGGGAGTACAATGAGCAGTTCTTC.

V gene TRBV7-8 combines with J gene TRBJ1-5; D not resolved. Germline V gene data show CDR1 as SGHVS and CDR2 as FQNEAQ. This CDR3 contains 12 residues. Trimming removed 5 bases at V and 0 bases at J, with 2 bases between. Here the CDR3 reads CASSHSNQPQHF. The CDR3 bases are TGTGCCAGCAGCCATAGCAATCAGCCCCAGCATTTT.

In its sample, this clonotype was seen a few times. This rearrangement joins TRBV27 to TRBJ1-1, with D possibly being TRBD1 (5 bases). Germline V CDR1 and CDR2: MNHEY, SMNVEV (reference sequence). V was shortened by 2 bases and J by 5 bases, with 12 bases between the two germline ends. The CDR3 is 14 amino acids. This chain's CDR3 is CASSLAGDKTEAFF. The DNA of the CDR3 is TGTGCCAGCAGTTTAGCGGGGGATAAGACTGAAGCTTTCTTT.

In this sample, this clonotype turned up once. The CDR3 spells CASSLGVSGREVREQFF. The CDR3 bases are TGTGCCAGCAGCTTGGGAGTCTCGGGGCGGGAGGTTCGAGAGCAGTTCTTC. The chain has TRBV5-4 and TRBJ2-1, with TRBD2 matching over 8 bases. This CDR3 has 17 residues. Per germline, CDR1 SGHNT and CDR2 YYREEE (reference sequence). V was pared by 0 bases and J by 10 bases, with 15 bases of the junction left unmatched.

This chain connects TRBV20-1 to TRBJ1-2; 8 bases fit TRBD1. There are 14 residues in the CDR3. Losses at the gene ends were 1 base for V and 4 bases for J; bases not matched to a gene: 5. Germline V gives CDR1 DFQATT, CDR2 SNEGSKA (reference sequence). In DNA form, the CDR3 reads TGCAGTGCTAGAGTGCGACAGGGGAGCTATGGCTACACCTTC. Its translation: CSARVRQGSYGYTF.

This clonotype was recorded a few times. The chain uses TRBV27 and TRBJ2-7; 10 positions match TRBD2. Germline lookup yields CDR1 MNHEY and CDR2 SMNVEV (reference sequence). The V segment lost 5 bases and the J segment 3 bases; nucleotides outside the gene matches: 10. This CDR3 contains 16 residues. CDR3 nucleotides: TGTGCCAGCAGTCTCCTCTCTAGCGGGAGTATCTACGAGCAGTACTTC. This codes for CASSLLSSGSIYEQYF.

As DNA, the CDR3 is TGTGCCAGCAGCCGGGGGGGCGGACAGGGGGCAGATACGCAGTATTTT. Translation gives CASSRGGGQGADTQYF. The chain carries TRBV7-3 and TRBJ2-3, with 10 bases fitting TRBD1. The V gene's germline CDR1 is SGHTA and CDR2 FQGTGA. V dropped 5 bases and J dropped 4; count of bases not matched to a gene: 9. The CDR3 length is 16 residues.

This chain connects TRBV5-4 to TRBJ2-3; 11 bases map to TRBD2. This CDR3 has 16 residues. J lost 8 bases, V lost 0 bases, and 8 bases had no gene match. Germline CDR1 and CDR2: SGHNT and YYREEE (reference sequence). CDR3 sequence: CASSLVLAGGLVTQYF. Here the CDR3 DNA reads TGTGCCAGCAGCTTGGTCCTAGCGGGAGGCTTGGTTACGCAGTATTTT.

In its sample, this clonotype was seen a few times. This chain connects TRBV6-1 to TRBJ2-3; D not certain. Germline values: CDR1 MNHNS, CDR2 SASEGT. V was cut by 8 bases and J by 1 base, with 28 bases left in between. The CDR3 consists of 19 residues. The CDR3 DNA is TGTGCCAGCCCCATTAAGAAGCGTCACCCTGGGCCGCGCACAGATACGCAGTATTTT. Its protein product is CASPIKKRHPGPRTDTQYF.

The rearrangement joins TRBV4-3 to TRBJ2-7; D perhaps matches TRBD1 (5 bases). Germline assignment: CDR1 LGHNA and CDR2 YSLEER. The CDR3 contains 15 residues. V lost 4 bases, J lost 0 bases, and 13 bases lay in between. This chain's CDR3 is CASSLFTGPSYEQYF. CDR3 bases: TGCGCCAGCAGCCTCTTTACAGGCCCCTCCTACGAGCAGTACTTC.

The V call is TRBV7-3, the J call TRBJ2-1, with 9 nucleotides matching TRBD1. Germline V CDR1 and CDR2: SGHTA, FQGTGA. Trimming removed 5 bases from V and 10 bases from J; junction bases left unmatched: 12. The CDR3 is 15 residues long. Written as DNA, the CDR3 is TGTGCCAGCAGCCCAAAAGAGGGACAGGGACGGGAGCAGTTCTTC. It specifies CASSPKEGQGREQFF.

The V gene is TRBV28, the J gene TRBJ1-1, with TRBD1 matching 7 bases. J was trimmed by 0 bases and V by 7 bases; bases with no gene match: 5. CDR3 length: 14 residues. The germline V gene has CDR1 MDHEN and CDR2 SYDVKM. The CDR3 spells CASNPTGMNTEAFF. The CDR3 nucleotides are TGTGCCAGCAACCCGACAGGGATGAACACTGAAGCTTTCTTT.

The V gene is TRBV5-8, the J gene TRBJ2-5, with D perhaps TRBD1 or TRBD2 (5 bases each). The CDR3 runs to 15 residues. Germline V CDR1 and CDR2: SGHTS, YDEGEE. Trimming shortened V by 4 bases and J by 3 bases, and 16 bases separated the two germline ends. The CDR3 sequence: CASSPGRQGEETQYF. The CDR3 DNA reads TGTGCCAGCAGCCCCGGGCGGCAGGGAGAAGAGACCCAGTACTTC.

The chain links TRBV6-5 to TRBJ2-7, with 11 bases that match TRBD2. Germline lookup yields CDR1 MNHEY and CDR2 SVGAGI. The CDR3 runs to 16 residues. After removal of 2 bases from V and 5 bases from J, the junction contained 8 bases not matched to a gene. The CDR3 coding sequence is TGTGCCAGCAGTTACCGTGGGGTACTAGCGGGAGACGAGCAGTACTTC. Amino acids: CASSYRGVLAGDEQYF.